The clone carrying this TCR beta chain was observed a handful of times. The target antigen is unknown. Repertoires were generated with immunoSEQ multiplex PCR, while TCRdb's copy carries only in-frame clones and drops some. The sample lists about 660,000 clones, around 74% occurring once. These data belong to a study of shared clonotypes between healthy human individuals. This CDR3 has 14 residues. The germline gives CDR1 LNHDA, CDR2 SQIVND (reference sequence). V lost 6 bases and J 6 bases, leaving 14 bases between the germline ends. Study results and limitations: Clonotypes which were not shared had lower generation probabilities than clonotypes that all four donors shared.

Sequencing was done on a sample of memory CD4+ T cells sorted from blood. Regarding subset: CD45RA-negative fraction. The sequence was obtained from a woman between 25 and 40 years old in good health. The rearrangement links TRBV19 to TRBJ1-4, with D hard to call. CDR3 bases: TGTGCCAGTAGCGTTAACGGTCTCTATGAAAAACTGTTTTTT. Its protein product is CASSVNGLYEKLFF. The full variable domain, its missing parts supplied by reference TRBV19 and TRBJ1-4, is DGGITQSPKYLFRKEGQNVTLSCEQNLNHDAMYWYRQDPGQGLRLIYYSQIVNDFQKGDIAEGYSVSREKKESFPLTVTSAQKNPTAFYLCASSVNGLYEKLFFGSGTQLSVL.